This T cell receptor (beta chain) was found in a study of PD-1 blockade in classical Hodgkin lymphoma. Study background: Nivolumab 3 mg/kg was given intravenously every 2 weeks.

Assay used: immunoSEQ multiplex PCR; TCRdb lists only in-frame clones, some missing. The sample has about 41,000 clones, around 69% seen once; the top ten hold over 2%. Documented time point: cycle 4 day 1 (C4D1), after 5 to 7 weeks of nivolumab. Every patient experienced relapse after autologous stem cell transplantation, and brentuximab vedotin exposure varied. Germline trimming cut 2 bases from V and 4 bases from J; bases unmatched to any gene: 6. The CDR3 length is 15 residues. Germline V gives CDR1 SGHKS, CDR2 YYEKEE (reference sequence). This clonotype was sampled from a human donor with classical Hodgkin lymphoma. The source was peripheral blood mononuclear cells (PBMCs), collected before the fourth cycle of nivolumab. The chain combines TRBV5-5 with TRBJ1-5; TRBD1 matches 7 bases. In DNA, the CDR3 is TGTGCCAGCAGCTTCGGGACAGCCTTAAATCAGCCCCAGCATTTT. As protein: CASSFGTALNQPQHF.